This paragraph covers one T cell receptor (beta chain) sequence. Germline V CDR1 and CDR2: SNHLY, FYNNEI. CDR3 length: 13 residues. V was shortened by 6 bases and J by 2 bases, with 10 bases between the two germline ends. The data stem from a study of cytotoxic CD8 clonotypes in ibrutinib-treated CLL. Clones were sequenced by immunoSEQ multiplex PCR, and TCRdb holds only the in-frame ones, with some missing. The table records 200,000 to 250,000 clones, about 75% of them present only once. Material: PBMCs, obtained after 12 months of ibrutinib treatment. The TCR comes from a human donor with chronic lymphocytic leukemia. This chain uses TRBV2 with TRBJ2-5; the D gene is possibly TRBD1 (5 bases). CDR3 in amino acids: CASRIPGQETQYF. CDR3 in DNA: TGTGCCAGCAGGATCCCAGGGCAAGAGACCCAGTACTTC.